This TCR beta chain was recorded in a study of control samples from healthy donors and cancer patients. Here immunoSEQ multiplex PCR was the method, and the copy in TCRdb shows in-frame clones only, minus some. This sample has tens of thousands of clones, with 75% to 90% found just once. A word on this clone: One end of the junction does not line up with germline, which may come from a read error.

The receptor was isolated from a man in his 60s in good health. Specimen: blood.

CDR3 in DNA: TGTGCCAGCAGCTACTCGGGGAGGGCCGTCGGGAATGAGCAGTTCTTC. Its protein is CASSYSGRAVGNEQFF. The chain employs TRBV6-5 and TRBJ2-1; 7 nucleotides line up with TRBD2. The CDR3 contains 16 residues. Germline CDR1 is MNHEY and CDR2 is SVGAGI.